This TCR beta chain was obtained from a study of breast tumors, draining lymph nodes, adjacent tissues. MiXCR, run by TCRdb on the multiplex PCR reads, gives a single entry per CDR3 protein. The table records some 65,000 distinct CDR3 sequences, approximately 47% of them present only once. Study observations and caveats: Tumors had less TCR diversity than lymph nodes, more than nontumor tissue.

This CDR3 has 17 amino acids. Germline CDR1 is SGHKS and CDR2 is YYEKEE (reference sequence). Details on this clonotype: The antigen is undetermined. At one boundary the junction diverges from the germline segment, which might be a read error.

This receptor was identified in a female donor with breast cancer. Some clones in this sample may be carry-over from other donors' samples. Material for sequencing was breast tumor tissue. V is TRBV5-5 and J is TRBJ2-1, with 13 bases that match TRBD2. CDR3 amino acids: CASSLGGGLAGLNERFF. DNA of the CDR3: TGTGCCAGCAGCTTGGGTGGGGGACTAGCGGGATTAAATGAGCGGTTCTTC.